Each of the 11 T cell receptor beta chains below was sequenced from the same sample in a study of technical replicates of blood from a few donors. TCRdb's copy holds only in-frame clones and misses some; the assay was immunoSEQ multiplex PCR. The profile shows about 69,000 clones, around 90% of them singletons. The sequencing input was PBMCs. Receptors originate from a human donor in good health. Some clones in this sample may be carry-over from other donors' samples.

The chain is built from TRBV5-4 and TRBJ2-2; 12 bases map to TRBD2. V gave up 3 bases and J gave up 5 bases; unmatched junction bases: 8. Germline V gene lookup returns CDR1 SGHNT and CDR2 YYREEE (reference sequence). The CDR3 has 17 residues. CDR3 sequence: CASSSLAGGPLTGELFF. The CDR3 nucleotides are TGTGCCAGCAGCTCCCTAGCGGGAGGGCCCCTAACCGGGGAGCTGTTTTTT.

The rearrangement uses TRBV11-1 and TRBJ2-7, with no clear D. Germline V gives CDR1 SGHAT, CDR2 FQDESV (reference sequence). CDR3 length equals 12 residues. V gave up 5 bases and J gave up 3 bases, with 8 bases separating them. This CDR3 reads CASSPRLYEQYF. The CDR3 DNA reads TGTGCCAGCAGCCCGCGGCTCTACGAGCAGTACTTC.

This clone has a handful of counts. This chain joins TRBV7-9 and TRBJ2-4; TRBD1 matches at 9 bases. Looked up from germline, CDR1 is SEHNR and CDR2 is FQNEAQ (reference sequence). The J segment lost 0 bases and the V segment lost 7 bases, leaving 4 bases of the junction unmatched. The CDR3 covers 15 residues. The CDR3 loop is CASKGQGLAKNIQYF. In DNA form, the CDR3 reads TGTGCCAGCAAGGGACAGGGACTAGCCAAAAACATTCAGTACTTC.

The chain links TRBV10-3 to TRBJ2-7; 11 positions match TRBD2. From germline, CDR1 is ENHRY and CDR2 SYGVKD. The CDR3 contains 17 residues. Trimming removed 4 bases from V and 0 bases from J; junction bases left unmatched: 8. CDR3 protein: CAISGGLADQSSYEQYF. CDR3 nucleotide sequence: TGTGCCATCAGTGGGGGACTAGCGGACCAGAGCTCCTACGAGCAGTACTTC.

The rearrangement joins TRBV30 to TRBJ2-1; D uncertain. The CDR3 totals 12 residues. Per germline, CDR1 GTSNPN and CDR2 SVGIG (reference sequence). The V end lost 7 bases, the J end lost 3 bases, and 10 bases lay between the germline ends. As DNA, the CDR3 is TGTGCCTCCCTAGTGGGCTACAATGAGCAGTTCTTC. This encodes CASLVGYNEQFF.

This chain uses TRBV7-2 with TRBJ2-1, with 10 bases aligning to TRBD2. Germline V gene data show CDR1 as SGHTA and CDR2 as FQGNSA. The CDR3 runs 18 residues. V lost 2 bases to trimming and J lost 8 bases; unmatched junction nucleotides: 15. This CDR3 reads CASSLLLAGAAIPDEQFF. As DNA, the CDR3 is TGTGCCAGCAGCTTACTCCTAGCGGGGGCGGCAATCCCTGATGAGCAGTTCTTC. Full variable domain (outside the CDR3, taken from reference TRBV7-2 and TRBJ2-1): GAGVSQSPSNKVTEKGKDVELRCDPISGHTALYWYRQSLGQGLEFLIYFQGNSAPDKSGLPSDRFSAERTGGSVSTLTIQRTQQEDSAVYLCASSLLLAGAAIPDEQFFGPGTRLTVL.

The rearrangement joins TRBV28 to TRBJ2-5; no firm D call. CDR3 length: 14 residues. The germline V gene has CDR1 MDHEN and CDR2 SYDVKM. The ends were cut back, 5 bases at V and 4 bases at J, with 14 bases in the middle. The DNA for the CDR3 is TGTGCCAGCAGTCACCCCAGCGTAGGAGAGACCCAGTACTTC. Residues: CASSHPSVGETQYF.

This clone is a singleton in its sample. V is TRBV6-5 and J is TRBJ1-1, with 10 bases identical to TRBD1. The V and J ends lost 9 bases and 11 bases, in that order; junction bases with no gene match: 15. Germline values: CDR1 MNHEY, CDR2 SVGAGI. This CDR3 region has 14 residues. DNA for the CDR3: TGTGCCAGTTTTAATCGCGGGACAGGGGCGATGGCTTTCTTT. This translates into CASFNRGTGAMAFF.

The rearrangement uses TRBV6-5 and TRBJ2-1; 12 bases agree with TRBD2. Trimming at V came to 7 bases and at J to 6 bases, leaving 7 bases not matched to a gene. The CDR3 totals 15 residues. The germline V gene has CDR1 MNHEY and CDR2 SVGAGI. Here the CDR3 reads CASTRLAGAINEQFF. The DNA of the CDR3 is TGTGCCAGCACGAGACTAGCGGGGGCGATCAATGAGCAGTTCTTC.

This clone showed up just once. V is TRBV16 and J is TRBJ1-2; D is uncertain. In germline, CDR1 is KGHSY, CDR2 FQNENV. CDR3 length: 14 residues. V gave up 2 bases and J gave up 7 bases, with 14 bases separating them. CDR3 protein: CASSQRGPVGGYTF. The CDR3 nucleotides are TGTGCCAGCAGCCAACGAGGGCCCGTTGGTGGCTACACCTTC.

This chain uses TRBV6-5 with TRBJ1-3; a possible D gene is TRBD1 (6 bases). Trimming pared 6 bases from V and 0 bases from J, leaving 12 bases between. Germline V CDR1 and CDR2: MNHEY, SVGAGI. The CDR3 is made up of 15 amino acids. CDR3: CASRDSLSSGNTIYF. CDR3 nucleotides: TGTGCCAGCAGGGACAGTCTTAGCTCTGGAAACACCATATATTTT.